The clone carrying this T cell receptor beta chain was observed a handful of times. Its target is not known. This sample stems from a study of beta chain features in type 1 diabetes. Study as a whole: Across every sample, some 110 million sorted cells were examined in total. Study results and caveats: For Type 1 diabetes patients, all four CD4+ subsets carried TCRB CDR3s that were moderately but significantly shorter.

Expressed TCRB transcripts were sequenced after all isolated RNA was converted to cDNA. Sequenced by immunoSEQ multiplex PCR; TCRdb stores in-frame clones only, minus some. The sample contains about 160,000 clones, roughly 8% of which appear only once. The receptor's source is a woman in her forties with type 1 diabetes. The sequenced sample consisted of central memory CD4+ T cells from blood.

The CDR3 here is CASGHDTGELFF. The CDR3, as DNA: TGTGCCAGCGGCCACGACACCGGGGAGCTGTTTTTT. The gene calls are TRBV9 and TRBJ2-2, with unresolved D. CDR3 size: 12 residues. The V end was cut by 7 bases, the J end by 3 bases, with 7 bases between. The germline CDR1 and CDR2 sequences are SGDLS and YYNGEE.